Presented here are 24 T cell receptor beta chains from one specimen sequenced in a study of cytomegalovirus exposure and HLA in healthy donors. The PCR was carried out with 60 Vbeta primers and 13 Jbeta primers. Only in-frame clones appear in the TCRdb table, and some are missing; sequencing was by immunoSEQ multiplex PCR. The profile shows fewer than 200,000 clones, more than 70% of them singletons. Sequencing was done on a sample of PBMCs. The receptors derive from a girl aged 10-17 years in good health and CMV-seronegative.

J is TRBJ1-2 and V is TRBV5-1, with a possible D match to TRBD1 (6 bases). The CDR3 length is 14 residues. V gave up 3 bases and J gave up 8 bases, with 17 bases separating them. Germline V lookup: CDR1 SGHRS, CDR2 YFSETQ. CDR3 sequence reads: CASSSPSTGDGYTF. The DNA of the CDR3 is TGCGCCAGCAGCTCCCCGTCGACAGGTGACGGCTACACCTTC.

CDR3 DNA: TGTGCCAGCAGTATCCGGGACTCCCGGGCCACTGAAGCTTTCTTT. Translated, it gives CASSIRDSRATEAFF. V is TRBV27 and J is TRBJ1-1; possibly TRBD1 for D (5 bases). V was cut by 5 bases and J by 4 bases, with 17 bases left in between. Per germline, CDR1 MNHEY and CDR2 SMNVEV (reference sequence). The CDR3 spans 15 residues.

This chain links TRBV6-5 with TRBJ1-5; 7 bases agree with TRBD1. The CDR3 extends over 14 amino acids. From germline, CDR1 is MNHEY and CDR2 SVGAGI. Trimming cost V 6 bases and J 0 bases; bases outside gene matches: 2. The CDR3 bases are TGTGCCAGCAGCGGACAGGATAGCAATCAGCCCCAGCATTTT. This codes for CASSGQDSNQPQHF.

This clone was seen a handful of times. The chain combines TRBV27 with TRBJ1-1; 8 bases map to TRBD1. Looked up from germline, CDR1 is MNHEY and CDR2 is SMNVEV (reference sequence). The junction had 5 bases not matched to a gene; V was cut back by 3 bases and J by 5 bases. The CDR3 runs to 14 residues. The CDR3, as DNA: TGTGCCAGCAGTTTTAGGACAGGGCTGACTGAAGCTTTCTTT. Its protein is CASSFRTGLTEAFF.

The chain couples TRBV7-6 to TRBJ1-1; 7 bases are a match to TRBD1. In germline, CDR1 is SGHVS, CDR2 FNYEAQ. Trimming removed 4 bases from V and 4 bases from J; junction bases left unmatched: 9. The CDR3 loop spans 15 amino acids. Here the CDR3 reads CASSSQTGAATEAFF. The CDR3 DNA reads TGTGCCAGCAGCTCCCAAACAGGGGCGGCCACTGAAGCTTTCTTT.

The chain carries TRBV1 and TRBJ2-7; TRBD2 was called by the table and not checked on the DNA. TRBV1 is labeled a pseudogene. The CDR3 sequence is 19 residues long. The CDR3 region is CTSSQDRGLAGGETSEQYF. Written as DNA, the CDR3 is TGCACCAGCAGCCAAGATAGGGGGCTAGCGGGGGGGGAGACATCCGAGCAGTACTTC.

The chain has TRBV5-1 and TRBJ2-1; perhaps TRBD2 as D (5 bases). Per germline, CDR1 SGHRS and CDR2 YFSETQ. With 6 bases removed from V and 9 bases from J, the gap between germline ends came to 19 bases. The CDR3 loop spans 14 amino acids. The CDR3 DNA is TGCGCCAGCAATTTGGGCGACTATTTTCCTGAGCAGTTCTTC. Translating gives CASNLGDYFPEQFF.

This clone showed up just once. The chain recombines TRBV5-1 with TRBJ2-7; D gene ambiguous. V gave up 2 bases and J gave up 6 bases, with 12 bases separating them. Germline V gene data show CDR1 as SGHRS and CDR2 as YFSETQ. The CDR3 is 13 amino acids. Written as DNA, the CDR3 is TGCGCCAGCAGCTTAGCAGGTCTGAGCGAGCAGTACTTC. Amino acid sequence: CASSLAGLSEQYF.

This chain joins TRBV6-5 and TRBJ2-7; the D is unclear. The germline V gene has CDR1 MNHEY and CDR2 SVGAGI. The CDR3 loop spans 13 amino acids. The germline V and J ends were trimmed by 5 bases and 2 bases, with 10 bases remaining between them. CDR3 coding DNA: TGTGCCAGCAGTGAAACTGCTCCCTACGAGCAGTACTTC. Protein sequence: CASSETAPYEQYF.

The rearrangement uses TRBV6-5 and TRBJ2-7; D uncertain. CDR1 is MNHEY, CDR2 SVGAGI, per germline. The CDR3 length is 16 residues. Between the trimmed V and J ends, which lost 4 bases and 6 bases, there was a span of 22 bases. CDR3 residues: CASSFHRPTTRPEQYF. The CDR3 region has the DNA TGTGCCAGCAGTTTTCACCGGCCTACAACCAGGCCCGAGCAGTACTTC.

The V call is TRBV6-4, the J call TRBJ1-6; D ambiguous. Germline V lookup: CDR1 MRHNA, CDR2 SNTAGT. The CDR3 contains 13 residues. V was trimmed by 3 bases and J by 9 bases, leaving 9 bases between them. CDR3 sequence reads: CASSEVESSPLHF. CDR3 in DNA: TGTGCCAGCAGTGAAGTCGAGAGTTCACCCCTCCACTTT.

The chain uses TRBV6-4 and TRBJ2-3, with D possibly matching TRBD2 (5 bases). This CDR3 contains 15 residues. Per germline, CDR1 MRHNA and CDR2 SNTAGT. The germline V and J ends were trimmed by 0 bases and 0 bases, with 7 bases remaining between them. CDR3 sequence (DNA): TGTGCCAGCAGTGACTCCCGGACTAGCACAGATACGCAGTATTTT. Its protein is CASSDSRTSTDTQYF.

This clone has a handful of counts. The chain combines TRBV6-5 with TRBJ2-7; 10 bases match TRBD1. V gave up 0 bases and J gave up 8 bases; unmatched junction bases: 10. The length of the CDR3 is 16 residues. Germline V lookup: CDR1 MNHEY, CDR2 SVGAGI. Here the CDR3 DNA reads TGTGCCAGCAGTTACTCCGGGGCCGGGACAGGGGTGAAGCAGTACTTC. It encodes CASSYSGAGTGVKQYF.

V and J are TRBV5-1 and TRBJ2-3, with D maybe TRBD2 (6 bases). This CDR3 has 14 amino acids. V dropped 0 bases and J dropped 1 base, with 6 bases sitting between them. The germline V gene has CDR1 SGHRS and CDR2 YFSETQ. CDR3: CASSLGLGTDTQYF. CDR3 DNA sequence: TGCGCCAGCAGCTTGGGACTAGGCACAGATACGCAGTATTTT. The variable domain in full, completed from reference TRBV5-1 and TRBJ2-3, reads KAGVTQTPRYLIKTRGQQVTLSCSPISGHRSVSWYQQTPGQGLQFLFEYFSETQRNKGNFPGRFSGRQFSNSRSEMNVSTLELGDSALYLCASSLGLGTDTQYFGPGTRLTVL.

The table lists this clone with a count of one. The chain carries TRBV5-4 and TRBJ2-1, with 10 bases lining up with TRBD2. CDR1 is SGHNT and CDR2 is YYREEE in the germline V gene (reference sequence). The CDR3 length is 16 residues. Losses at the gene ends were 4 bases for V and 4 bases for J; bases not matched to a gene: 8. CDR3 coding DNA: TGTGCCAGCAGCGGGGCGGAGCGGGGGGGATACAATGAGCAGTTCTTC. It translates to CASSGAERGGYNEQFF.

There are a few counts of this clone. The CDR3 loop is CASSQELFGSEQYF. DNA for the CDR3: TGTGCCAGCAGCCAAGAACTATTCGGCTCGGAGCAGTACTTC. The J gene is TRBJ2-7, the V gene TRBV4-2; D is unresolved. Trimming cost V 0 bases and J 7 bases, with 13 bases left between them. The germline CDR1 and CDR2 sequences are LGHNA and YNFKEQ. The CDR3 is 14 amino acids.

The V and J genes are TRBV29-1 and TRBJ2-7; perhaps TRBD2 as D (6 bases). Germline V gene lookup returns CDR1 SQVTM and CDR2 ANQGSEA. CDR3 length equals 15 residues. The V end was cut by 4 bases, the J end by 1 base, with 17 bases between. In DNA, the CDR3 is TGCAGCGTTGTTTGGGCGGCAGGGAGGTCCTACGAGCAGTACTTC. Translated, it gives CSVVWAAGRSYEQYF.

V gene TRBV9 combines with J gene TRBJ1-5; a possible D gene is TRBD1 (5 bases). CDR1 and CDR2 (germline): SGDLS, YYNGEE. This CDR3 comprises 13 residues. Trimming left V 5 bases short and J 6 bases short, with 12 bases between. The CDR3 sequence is CASSRTGGQPQHF. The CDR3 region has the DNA TGTGCCAGCAGTCGGACGGGGGGTCAGCCCCAGCATTTT.

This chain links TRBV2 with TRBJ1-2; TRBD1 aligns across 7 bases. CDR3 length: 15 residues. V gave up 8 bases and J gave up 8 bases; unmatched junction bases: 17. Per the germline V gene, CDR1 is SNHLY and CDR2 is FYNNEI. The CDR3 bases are TGTGCCAGCGCTGTGCTCAGGGGGACGGTCTACGGCTACACCTTC. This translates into CASAVLRGTVYGYTF.

CDR3 nucleotides: TGTGCCGTAATCTACCCAAACCTTAATACCCTCTACGAGCAGTACTTC. Translation gives CAVIYPNLNTLYEQYF. The chain recombines TRBV27 with TRBJ2-7; D gene ambiguous. Trimming cost V 11 bases and J 3 bases, with 26 bases left between them. The germline V gene encodes CDR1 MNHEY and CDR2 SMNVEV (reference sequence). The CDR3 spans 16 residues.

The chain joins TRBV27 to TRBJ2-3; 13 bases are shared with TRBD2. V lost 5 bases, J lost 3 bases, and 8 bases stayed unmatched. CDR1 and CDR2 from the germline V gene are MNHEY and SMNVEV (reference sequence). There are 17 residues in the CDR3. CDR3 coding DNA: TGTGCCAGCAGTCAATTGACTAGCGGGGGGCCAACAGATACGCAGTATTTT. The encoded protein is CASSQLTSGGPTDTQYF.

The chain's CDR3 is CASSLGQVNTEAFF. CDR3 DNA sequence: TGCGCCAGCAGCTTGGGACAGGTGAACACTGAAGCTTTCTTT. The V and J genes are TRBV5-1 and TRBJ1-1, with D tentatively TRBD1 (6 bases). The ends were cut back, 0 bases at V and 0 bases at J, with 6 bases in the middle. Germline assignment: CDR1 SGHRS and CDR2 YFSETQ. The CDR3 spans 14 residues.

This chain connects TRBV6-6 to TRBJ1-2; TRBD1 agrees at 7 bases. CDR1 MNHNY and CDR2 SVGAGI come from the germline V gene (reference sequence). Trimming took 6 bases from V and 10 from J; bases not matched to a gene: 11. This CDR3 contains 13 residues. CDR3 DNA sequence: TGTGCCAGCAGCCCTCAGGTGGGACAGCCCTACACCTTC. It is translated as CASSPQVGQPYTF.

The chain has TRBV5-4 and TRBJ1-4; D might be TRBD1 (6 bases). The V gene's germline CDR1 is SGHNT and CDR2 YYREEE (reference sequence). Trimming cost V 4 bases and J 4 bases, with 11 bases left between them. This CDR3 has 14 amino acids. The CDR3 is CASSAGTLNEKLFF. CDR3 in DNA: TGTGCCAGCAGCGCTGGGACACTTAATGAAAAACTGTTTTTT.